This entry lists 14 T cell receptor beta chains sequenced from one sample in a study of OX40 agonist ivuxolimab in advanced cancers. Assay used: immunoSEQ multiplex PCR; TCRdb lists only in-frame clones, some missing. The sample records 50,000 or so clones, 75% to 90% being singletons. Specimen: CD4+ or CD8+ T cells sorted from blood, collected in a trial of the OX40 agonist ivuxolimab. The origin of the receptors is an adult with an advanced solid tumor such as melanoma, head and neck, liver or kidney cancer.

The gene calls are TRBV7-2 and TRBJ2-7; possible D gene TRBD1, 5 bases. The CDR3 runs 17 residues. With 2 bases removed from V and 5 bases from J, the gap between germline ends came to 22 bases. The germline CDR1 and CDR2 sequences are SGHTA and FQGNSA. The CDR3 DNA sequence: TGTGCCAGCAGCTTACTACCCCAGGGAAGCCATCAGGACGAGCAGTACTTC. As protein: CASSLLPQGSHQDEQYF. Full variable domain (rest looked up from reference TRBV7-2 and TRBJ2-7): GAGVSQSPSNKVTEKGKDVELRCDPISGHTALYWYRQSLGQGLEFLIYFQGNSAPDKSGLPSDRFSAERTGGSVSTLTIQRTQQEDSAVYLCASSLLPQGSHQDEQYFGPGTRLTVT.

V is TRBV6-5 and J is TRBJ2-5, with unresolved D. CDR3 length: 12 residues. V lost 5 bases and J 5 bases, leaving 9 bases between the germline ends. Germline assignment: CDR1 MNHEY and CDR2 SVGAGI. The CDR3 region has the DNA TGTGCCAGCAGTGGCGATGAGGAGACCCAGTACTTC. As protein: CASSGDEETQYF.

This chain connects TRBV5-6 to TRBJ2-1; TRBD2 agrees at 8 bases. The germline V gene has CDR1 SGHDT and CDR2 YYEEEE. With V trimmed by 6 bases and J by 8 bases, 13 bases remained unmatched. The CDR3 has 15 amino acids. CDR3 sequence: CASTMGGTRSDEQFF. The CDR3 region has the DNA TGTGCCAGCACAATGGGGGGGACTAGATCCGATGAGCAGTTCTTC. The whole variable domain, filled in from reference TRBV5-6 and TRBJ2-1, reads DAGVTQSPTHLIKTRGQQVTLRCSPKSGHDTVSWYQQALGQGPQFIFQYYEEEERQRGNFPDRFSGHQFPNYSSELNVNALLLGDSALYLCASTMGGTRSDEQFFGPGTRLTVL.

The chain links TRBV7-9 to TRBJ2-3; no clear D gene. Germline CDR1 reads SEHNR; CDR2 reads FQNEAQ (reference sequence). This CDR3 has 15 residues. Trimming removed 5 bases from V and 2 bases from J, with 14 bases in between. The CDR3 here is CASSPTSSPTDTQYF. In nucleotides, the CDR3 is TGTGCCAGCAGCCCAACCTCTAGTCCCACAGATACGCAGTATTTT.

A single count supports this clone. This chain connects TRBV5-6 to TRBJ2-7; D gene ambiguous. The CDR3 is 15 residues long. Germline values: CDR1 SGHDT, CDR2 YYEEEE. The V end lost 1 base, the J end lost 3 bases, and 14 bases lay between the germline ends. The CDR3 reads CASSLIVTQVYEQYF. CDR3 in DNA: TGTGCCAGCAGCTTGATAGTGACTCAAGTCTACGAGCAGTACTTC.

The DNA for the CDR3 is TGTGCCAGCAGCCTGGGACAGGGGTTGAACACTGAAGCTTTCTTT. Residues: CASSLGQGLNTEAFF. The rearrangement links TRBV27 to TRBJ1-1; 10 nucleotides line up with TRBD1. Trimming cost V 6 bases and J 0 bases; bases outside gene matches: 4. This CDR3 has 15 amino acids. Germline assignment: CDR1 MNHEY and CDR2 SMNVEV (reference sequence).

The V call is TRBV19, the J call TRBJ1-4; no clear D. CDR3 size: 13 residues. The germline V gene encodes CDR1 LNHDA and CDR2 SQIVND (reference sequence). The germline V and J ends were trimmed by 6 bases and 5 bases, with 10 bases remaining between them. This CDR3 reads CASRGRINEKLFF. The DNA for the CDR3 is TGTGCCAGTAGGGGCAGGATAAATGAAAAACTGTTTTTT.

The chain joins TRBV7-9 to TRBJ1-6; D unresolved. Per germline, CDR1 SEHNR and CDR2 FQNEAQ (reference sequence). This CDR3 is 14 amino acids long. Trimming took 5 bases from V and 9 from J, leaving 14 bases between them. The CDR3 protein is CASSAVGSGSPLHF. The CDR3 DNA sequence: TGTGCCAGCAGCGCGGTCGGGAGTGGTTCACCCCTCCACTTT.

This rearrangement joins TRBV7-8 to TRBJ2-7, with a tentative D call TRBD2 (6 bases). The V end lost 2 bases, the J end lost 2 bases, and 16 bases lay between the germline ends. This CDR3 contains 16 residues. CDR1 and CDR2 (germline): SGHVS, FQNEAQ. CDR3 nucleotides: TGTGCCAGCAGCTTAAGTTTCCGGGGGACTCCCTACGAGCAGTACTTC. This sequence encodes CASSLSFRGTPYEQYF.

The CDR3 bases are TGTGCCAGCAGCTCCGGACCTAACTACGAGCAGTACTTC. Translating it yields CASSSGPNYEQYF. This rearrangement joins TRBV7-6 to TRBJ2-7; no reliable D call. The V gene lost 4 bases and the J gene lost 3 bases, with 10 bases spanning the gap. This CDR3 contains 13 residues. Per the germline V gene, CDR1 is SGHVS and CDR2 is FNYEAQ.

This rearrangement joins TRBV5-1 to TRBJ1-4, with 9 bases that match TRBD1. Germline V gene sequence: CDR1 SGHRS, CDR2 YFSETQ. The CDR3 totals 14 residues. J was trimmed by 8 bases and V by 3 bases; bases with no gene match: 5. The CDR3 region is CASSWGQGGEKLFF. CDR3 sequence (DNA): TGCGCCAGCAGCTGGGGACAGGGAGGGGAAAAACTGTTTTTT.

CDR3 nucleotides: TGCGCCAGCAGCTGGACAGAGAACTATGGCTACACCTTC. Amino acid sequence: CASSWTENYGYTF. The V gene is TRBV5-1, the J gene TRBJ1-2, with a tentative D call TRBD1 (6 bases). CDR1 and CDR2 from the germline V gene are SGHRS and YFSETQ. Trimming removed 3 bases at V and 2 bases at J, with 8 bases between. This CDR3 is built from 13 residues.

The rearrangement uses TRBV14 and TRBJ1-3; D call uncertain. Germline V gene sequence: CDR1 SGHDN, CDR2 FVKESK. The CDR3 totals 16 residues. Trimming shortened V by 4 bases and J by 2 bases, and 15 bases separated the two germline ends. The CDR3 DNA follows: TGTGCCAGCAGCCTTCGATACAGAAAAACTGGAAACACCATATATTTT. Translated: CASSLRYRKTGNTIYF.

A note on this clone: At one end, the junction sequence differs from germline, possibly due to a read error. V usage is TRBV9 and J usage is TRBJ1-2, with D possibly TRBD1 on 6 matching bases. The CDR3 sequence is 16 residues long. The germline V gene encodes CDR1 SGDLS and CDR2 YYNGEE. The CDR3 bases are TGTGCCAGCAGCCCCGGACAGCGAGATAATGATGGGGCTCGGGCCTTC. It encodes CASSPGQRDNDGARAF.